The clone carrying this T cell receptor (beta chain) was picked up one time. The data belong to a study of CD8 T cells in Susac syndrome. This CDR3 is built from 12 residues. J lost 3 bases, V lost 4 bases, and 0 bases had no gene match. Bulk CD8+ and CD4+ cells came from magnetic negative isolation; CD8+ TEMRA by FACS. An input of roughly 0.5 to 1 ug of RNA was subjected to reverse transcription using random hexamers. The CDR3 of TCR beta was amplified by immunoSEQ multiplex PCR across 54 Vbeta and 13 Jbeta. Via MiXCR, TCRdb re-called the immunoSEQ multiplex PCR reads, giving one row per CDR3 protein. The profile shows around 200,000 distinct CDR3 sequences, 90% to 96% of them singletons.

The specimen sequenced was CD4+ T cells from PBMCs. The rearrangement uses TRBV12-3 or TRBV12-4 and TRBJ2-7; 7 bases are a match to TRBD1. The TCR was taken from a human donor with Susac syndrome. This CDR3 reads CASSWDSYEQYF. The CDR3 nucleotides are TGTGCCAGCAGTTGGGACAGCTACGAGCAGTACTTC.